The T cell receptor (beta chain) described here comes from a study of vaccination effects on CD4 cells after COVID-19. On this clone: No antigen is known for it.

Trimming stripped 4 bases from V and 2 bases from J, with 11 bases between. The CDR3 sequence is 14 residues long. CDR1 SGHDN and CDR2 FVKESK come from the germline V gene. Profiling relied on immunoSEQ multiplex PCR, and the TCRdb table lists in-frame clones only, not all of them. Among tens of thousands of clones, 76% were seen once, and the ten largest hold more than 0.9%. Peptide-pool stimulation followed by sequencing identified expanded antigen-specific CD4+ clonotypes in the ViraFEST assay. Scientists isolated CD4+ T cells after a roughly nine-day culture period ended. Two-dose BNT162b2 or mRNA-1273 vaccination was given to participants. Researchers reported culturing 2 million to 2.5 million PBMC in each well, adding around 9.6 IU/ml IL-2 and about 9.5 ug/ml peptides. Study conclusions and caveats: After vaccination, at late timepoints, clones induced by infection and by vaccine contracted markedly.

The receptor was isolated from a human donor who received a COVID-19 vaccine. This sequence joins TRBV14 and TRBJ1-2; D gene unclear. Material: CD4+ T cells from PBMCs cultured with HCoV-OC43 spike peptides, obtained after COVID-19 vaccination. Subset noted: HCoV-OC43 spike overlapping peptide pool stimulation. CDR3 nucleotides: TGTGCCAGCAGCCCCCTAGGACGGAACTATGGCTACACCTTC. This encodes CASSPLGRNYGYTF.